These 8 T cell receptor beta chains were all obtained from the same sample, sequenced in a study of human T cells and chemical hapten exposure. Documented time point: patch test 2, 6 weeks after DPC sensitization. Treatment defined: therapeutic diphenylcyclopropenone sensitization with weekly scalp DPC. TCRdb passed the RACE reads through MiXCR, listing each CDR3 protein once. The sample records about 140,000 distinct CDR3 sequences, roughly 12% being singletons. The specimen comprised whole blood, sampled in connection with sensitization to the hapten diphenylcyclopropenone (DPC). Receptor source: a woman in her fifties or sixties with alopecia areata. Some clones in this sample may be carry-over from other donors' samples.

Many counts were recorded for this clonotype. The chain has TRBV4-1 and TRBJ1-2, with 9 bases lining up with TRBD1. The V gene end was trimmed by 0 bases and the J gene end by 8 bases; junction bases not matched to a gene: 7. The CDR3 is made up of 15 amino acids. CDR1 MGHRA and CDR2 YSYEKL come from the germline V gene. The CDR3 sequence: CASSQDRGQGFGYTF. The CDR3 DNA follows: TGCGCCAGCAGCCAAGATCGGGGACAGGGATTCGGCTACACCTTC.

This clonotype has a handful of counts. V and J are TRBV20-1 and TRBJ2-1; a possible D gene is TRBD1 (6 bases). The V and J ends lost 6 bases and 1 base respectively, with 16 bases between them. The CDR3 has 15 residues. Per the germline V gene, CDR1 is DFQATT and CDR2 is SNEGSKA (reference sequence). The CDR3 coding sequence is TGCAGTGCACCGCCAGAACAGGGTTCCTACAATGAGCAGTTCTTC. This codes for CSAPPEQGSYNEQFF.

This clonotype was picked up a small number of times. V and J are TRBV5-5 and TRBJ2-7; D not resolved. The CDR3 loop spans 12 amino acids. V was trimmed by 3 bases and J by 4 bases, leaving 8 bases between them. Germline V gene lookup returns CDR1 SGHKS and CDR2 YYEKEE (reference sequence). CDR3 in DNA: TGTGCCAGCAGCTACCAGGAGTACGAGCAGTACTTC. As protein: CASSYQEYEQYF.

The J gene is TRBJ2-1, the V gene TRBV5-5; 9 positions agree with TRBD1. Germline V gene lookup returns CDR1 SGHKS and CDR2 YYEKEE (reference sequence). The CDR3 is made up of 16 amino acids. V trimming: 4 bases; J trimming: 13 bases; junction bases outside the gene matches: 18. CDR3 sequence: CASSPGTGSVGLLQFF. The CDR3 coding sequence is TGTGCCAGCAGCCCCGGGACAGGGAGTGTGGGACTACTCCAGTTCTTC.

The chain has TRBV7-9 and TRBJ2-2; D may match TRBD1 or TRBD2 (5 bases each). CDR3 length: 15 residues. Trimming pared 0 bases from V and 6 bases from J, leaving 11 bases between. Germline CDR1 and CDR2: SEHNR and FQNEAQ (reference sequence). The CDR3 loop is CASSLAGRLPGELFF. CDR3 nucleotides: TGTGCCAGCAGCTTAGCGGGACGGCTACCCGGGGAGCTGTTTTTT.

Many counts were recorded for this clonotype. V gene TRBV19 combines with J gene TRBJ1-5; D is unclear. This CDR3 spans 15 amino acids. V was clipped by 2 bases and J by 2 bases, with 10 bases between them. The germline CDR1 and CDR2 sequences are LNHDA and SQIVND (reference sequence). This CDR3 is CASSITGEGNQPQHF. CDR3 DNA: TGTGCCAGTAGTATAACCGGTGAGGGCAATCAGCCCCAGCATTTT.

This clonotype was counted ten times or more. This chain links TRBV11-2 with TRBJ2-5; D unclear. CDR1 SGHAT and CDR2 FQNNGV come from the germline V gene. The ends were cut back, 4 bases at V and 1 base at J, with 7 bases in the middle. This CDR3 spans 13 amino acids. CDR3 coding DNA: TGTGCCAGCAGCTCCCTAGTCCAAGAGACCCAGTACTTC. Translating it yields CASSSLVQETQYF.

This clonotype was counted only a few times. CDR3 amino acids: CASSEDSGPSTDTQYF. DNA for the CDR3: TGTGCCAGCAGTGAAGACAGCGGGCCTAGCACAGATACGCAGTATTTT. This chain uses TRBV6-1 with TRBJ2-3; perhaps TRBD2 as D (6 bases). Germline CDR1 is MNHNS and CDR2 is SASEGT. Trimming removed 1 base from V and 0 bases from J, with 11 bases in between. This CDR3 contains 16 residues.